The 2 T cell receptor beta chains below were found in one sample sequenced in a study of blood T cell repertoires in acute mononucleosis. Sample time point: convalescence about 6 months (5-8 months) after acute presentation (visit 7). Produced via immunoSEQ multiplex PCR; TCRdb's table is partial and in-frame only. This table has roughly 1,700 clones, about 23% appearing once. Study-wide results and caveats: GLC-BM-specific selection apparently combined TCR alpha and beta motifs.

This specimen consisted of EBV GLC epitope tetramer+ CD8+ T cells sorted from PBMCs, obtained during convalescence from infectious mononucleosis. The sample's subset: CD8 T cells binding tetramer with EBV BMLF1 280-288 peptide (GLC-BM). The receptors here all came from a woman aged 18 to 35 with infectious mononucleosis caused by EBV.

Regarding this clone: This likely stems from a read error, as it lies one base from a far larger clone. The chain recombines TRBV5-6 with TRBJ2-7; D not certain. This CDR3 is built from 11 residues. Germline V gene sequence: CDR1 SGHDT, CDR2 YYEEEE. V shed 7 bases and J shed 3 bases, with 8 bases lying between them. The CDR3 DNA is TGTGCCAGCTGCTGGAACTACGAGCAGTACTTC. It specifies CASCWNYEQYF.

This clone was observed a few times. J is TRBJ1-2 and V is TRBV11-2, with D tentatively TRBD1 (5 bases). The V gene lost 6 bases and the J gene lost 4 bases, with 15 bases spanning the gap. From germline, CDR1 is SGHAT and CDR2 FQNNGV. This CDR3 region has 14 residues. Here the CDR3 reads CASSEASGSYGYTF. CDR3 nucleotide sequence: TGTGCCAGCAGTGAAGCGTCAGGGTCCTATGGCTACACCTTC.